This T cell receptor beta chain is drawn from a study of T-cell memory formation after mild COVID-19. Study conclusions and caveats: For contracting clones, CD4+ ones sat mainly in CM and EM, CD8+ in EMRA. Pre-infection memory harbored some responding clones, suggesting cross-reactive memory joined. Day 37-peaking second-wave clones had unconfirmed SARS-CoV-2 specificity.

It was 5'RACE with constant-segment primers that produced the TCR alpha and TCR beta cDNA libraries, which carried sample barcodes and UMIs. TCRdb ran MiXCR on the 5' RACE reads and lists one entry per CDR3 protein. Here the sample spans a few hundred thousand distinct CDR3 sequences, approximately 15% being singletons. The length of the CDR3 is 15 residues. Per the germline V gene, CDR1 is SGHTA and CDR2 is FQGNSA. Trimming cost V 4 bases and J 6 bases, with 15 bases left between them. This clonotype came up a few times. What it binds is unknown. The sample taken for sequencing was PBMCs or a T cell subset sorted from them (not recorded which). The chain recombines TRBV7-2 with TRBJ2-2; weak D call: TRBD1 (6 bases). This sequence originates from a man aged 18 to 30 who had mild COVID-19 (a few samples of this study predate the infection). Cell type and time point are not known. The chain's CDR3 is CASSSQGRVAGELFF. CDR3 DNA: TGTGCCAGCAGCTCCCAGGGGCGCGTGGCCGGGGAGCTGTTTTTT.